This T cell receptor beta chain was obtained from a study of tumor-infiltrating lymphocytes in primary liver carcinoma. Turning to the study itself: Subjects consisted of male and female patients aged 30 to 69 years.

From roughly 500 ng total RNA, TCR beta cDNA was generated with a primer in the constant region. Libraries covering TCR beta were generated through three nested multiplex PCR rounds (using a slightly modified ARM-PCR). In the first two PCR rounds, TRBV1-TRBV30 forward primers were paired with a C-beta reverse primer, and each round lasted about 9 cycles. Each CDR3 protein gets one entry after TCRdb re-called the multiplex PCR reads with MiXCR. The sample lists about 44,000 distinct CDR3 sequences, around 80% occurring once. The study's findings and limits: Significantly greater top-250-clone fractions characterized tumors relative to blood (p = 0.039).

Both RNA and DNA were isolated together from approximately 22-30 mg of bulk tissue that had not been sorted. Per germline, CDR1 SGHVS and CDR2 FQNEAQ. The CDR3 is 13 amino acids. Details on this clonotype: Its antigen is not identified.

Material for sequencing was tumor-adjacent normal liver tissue. The genes are TRBV7-8 and TRBJ2-7; D may correspond to TRBD1 or TRBD2 (5 bases each). The clonotype originates from a woman in her twenties or thirties with primary liver carcinoma and hepatitis B virus infection. The CDR3 sequence is CASGEGRAYEQYF. CDR3 sequence (DNA): TGTGCTAGTGGAGAGGGGCGCGCCTACGAGCAGTACTTC.